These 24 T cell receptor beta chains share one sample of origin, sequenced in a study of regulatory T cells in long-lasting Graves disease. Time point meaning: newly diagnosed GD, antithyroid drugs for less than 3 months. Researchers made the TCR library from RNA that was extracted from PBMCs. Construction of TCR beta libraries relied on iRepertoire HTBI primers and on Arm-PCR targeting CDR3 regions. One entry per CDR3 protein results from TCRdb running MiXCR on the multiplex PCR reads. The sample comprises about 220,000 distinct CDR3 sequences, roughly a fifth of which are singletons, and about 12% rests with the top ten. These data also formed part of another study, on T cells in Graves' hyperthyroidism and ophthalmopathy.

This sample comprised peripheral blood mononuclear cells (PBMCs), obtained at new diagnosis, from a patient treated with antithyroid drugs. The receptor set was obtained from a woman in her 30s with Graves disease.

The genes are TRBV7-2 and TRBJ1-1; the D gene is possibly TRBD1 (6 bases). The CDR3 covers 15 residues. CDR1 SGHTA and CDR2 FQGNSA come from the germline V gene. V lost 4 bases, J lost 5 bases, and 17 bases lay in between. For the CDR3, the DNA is TGTGCCAGCAGCTCCTATGGGGGCGGATGGACTGAAGCTTTCTTT. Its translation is CASSSYGGGWTEAFF.

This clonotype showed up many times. CDR3 sequence (DNA): TGTGCCACCTCGCGGGACAGGGAAGAGACCCAGTACTTC. This encodes CATSRDREETQYF. This chain uses TRBV15 with TRBJ2-5, with 9 bases aligning to TRBD1. The CDR3 runs to 13 residues. V lost 8 bases, J lost 3 bases, and 4 bases stayed unmatched. The germline gives CDR1 LNHNV, CDR2 YYDKDF (reference sequence).

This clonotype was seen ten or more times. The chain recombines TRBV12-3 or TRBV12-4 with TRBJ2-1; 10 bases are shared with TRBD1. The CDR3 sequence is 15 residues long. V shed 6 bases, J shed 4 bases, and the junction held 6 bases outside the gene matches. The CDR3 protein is CASSLGQGRYNEQFF. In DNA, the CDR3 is TGTGCCAGCAGCCTGGGACAGGGGAGGTACAATGAGCAGTTCTTC.

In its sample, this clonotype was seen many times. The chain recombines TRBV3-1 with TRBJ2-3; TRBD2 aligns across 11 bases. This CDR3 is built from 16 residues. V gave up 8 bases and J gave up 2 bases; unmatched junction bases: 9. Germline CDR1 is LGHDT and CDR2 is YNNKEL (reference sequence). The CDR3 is CASGYATSGATDTQYF. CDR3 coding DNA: TGTGCCAGCGGATACGCGACTAGCGGGGCCACAGATACGCAGTATTTT.

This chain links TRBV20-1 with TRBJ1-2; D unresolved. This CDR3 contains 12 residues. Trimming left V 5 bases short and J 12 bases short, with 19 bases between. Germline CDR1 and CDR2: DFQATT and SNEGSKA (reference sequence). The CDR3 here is CSAQGADDWDTF. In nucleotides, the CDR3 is TGCAGTGCTCAAGGCGCGGACGACTGGGACACCTTC.

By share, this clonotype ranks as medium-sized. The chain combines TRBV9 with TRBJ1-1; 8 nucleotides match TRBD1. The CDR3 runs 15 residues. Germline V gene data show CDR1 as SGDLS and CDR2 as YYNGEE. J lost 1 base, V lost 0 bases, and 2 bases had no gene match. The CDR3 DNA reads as TGTGCCAGCAGCGTAGACGGACAGGGGAACACTGAAGCTTTCTTT. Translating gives CASSVDGQGNTEAFF.

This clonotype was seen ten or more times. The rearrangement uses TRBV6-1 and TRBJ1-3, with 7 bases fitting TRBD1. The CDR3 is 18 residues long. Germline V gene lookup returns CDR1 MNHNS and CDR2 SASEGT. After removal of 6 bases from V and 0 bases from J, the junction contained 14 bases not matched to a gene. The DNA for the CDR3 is TGTGCCAGCAGCTCACGACTCGGACAGGCTTACTCTGGAAACACCATATATTTT. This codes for CASSSRLGQAYSGNTIYF.

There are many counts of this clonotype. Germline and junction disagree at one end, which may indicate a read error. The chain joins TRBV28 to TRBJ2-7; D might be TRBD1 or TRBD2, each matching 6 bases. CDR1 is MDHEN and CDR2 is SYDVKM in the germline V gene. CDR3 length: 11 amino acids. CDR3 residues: CASADRRGHLF. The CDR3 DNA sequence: TGTGCCAGCGCGGATAGGAGGGGACACCTGTTC.

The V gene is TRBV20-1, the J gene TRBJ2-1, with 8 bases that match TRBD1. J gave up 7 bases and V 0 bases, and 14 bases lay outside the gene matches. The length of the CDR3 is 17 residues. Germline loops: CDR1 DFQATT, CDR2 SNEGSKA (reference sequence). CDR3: CSARDDQGAFLGNEQFF. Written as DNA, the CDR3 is TGCAGTGCTAGAGATGACCAGGGGGCGTTTCTTGGGAATGAGCAGTTCTTC.

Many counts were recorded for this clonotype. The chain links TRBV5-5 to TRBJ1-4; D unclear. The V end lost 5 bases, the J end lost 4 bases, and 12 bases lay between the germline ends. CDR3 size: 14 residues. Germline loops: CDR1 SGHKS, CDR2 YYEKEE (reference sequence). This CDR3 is CASRAETYNEKLFF. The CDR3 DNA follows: TGTGCCAGCAGGGCTGAGACTTATAATGAAAAACTGTTTTTT.

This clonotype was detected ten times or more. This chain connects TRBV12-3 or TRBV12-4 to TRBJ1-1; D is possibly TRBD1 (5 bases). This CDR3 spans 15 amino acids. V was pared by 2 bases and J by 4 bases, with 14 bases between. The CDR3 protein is CASSLPAGPVTEAFF. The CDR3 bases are TGTGCCAGCAGTTTACCCGCAGGGCCTGTCACTGAAGCTTTCTTT.

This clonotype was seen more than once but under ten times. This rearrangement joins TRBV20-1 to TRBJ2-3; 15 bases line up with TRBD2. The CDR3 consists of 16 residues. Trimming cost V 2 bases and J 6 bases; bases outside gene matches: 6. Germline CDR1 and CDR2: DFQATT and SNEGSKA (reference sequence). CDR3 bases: TGCAGTGCTAGACCTCTCGGACTAGCGGGAGGGGATACGCAGTATTTT. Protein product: CSARPLGLAGGDTQYF.

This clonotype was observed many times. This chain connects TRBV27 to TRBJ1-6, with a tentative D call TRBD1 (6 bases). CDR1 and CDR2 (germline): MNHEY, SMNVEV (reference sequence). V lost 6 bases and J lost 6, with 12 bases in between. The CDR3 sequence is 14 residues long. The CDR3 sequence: CASRPPQGNSPLHF. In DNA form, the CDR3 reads TGTGCCAGCAGGCCCCCACAGGGTAATTCACCCCTCCACTTT.

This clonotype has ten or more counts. CDR3 DNA sequence: TGTGCCAGCAGGCTCTCTAGCGGGGGGAACACCGGGGAGCTGTTTTTT. Amino acids: CASRLSSGGNTGELFF. The J gene is TRBJ2-2, the V gene TRBV2; 10 bases are shared with TRBD2. Germline CDR1 and CDR2: SNHLY and FYNNEI. The CDR3 consists of 16 residues. The ends lost 6 bases at V and 1 base at J; junction bases unmatched: 5.

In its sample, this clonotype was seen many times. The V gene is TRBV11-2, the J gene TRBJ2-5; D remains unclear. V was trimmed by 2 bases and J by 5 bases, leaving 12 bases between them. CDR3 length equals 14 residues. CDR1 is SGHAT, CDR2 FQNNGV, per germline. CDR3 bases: TGTGCCAGCAGCTTAACCCTCCTTAGGGAGACCCAGTACTTC. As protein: CASSLTLLRETQYF.

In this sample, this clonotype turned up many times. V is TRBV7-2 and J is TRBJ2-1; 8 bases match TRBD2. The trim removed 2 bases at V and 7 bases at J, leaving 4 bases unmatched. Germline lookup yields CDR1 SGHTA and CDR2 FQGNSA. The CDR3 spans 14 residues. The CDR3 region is CASSLQAGANEQFF. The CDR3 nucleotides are TGTGCCAGCAGCTTACAAGCGGGGGCGAATGAGCAGTTCTTC. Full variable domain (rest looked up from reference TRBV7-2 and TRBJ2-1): GAGVSQSPSNKVTEKGKDVELRCDPISGHTALYWYRQSLGQGLEFLIYFQGNSAPDKSGLPSDRFSAERTGGSVSTLTIQRTQQEDSAVYLCASSLQAGANEQFFGPGTRLTVL.

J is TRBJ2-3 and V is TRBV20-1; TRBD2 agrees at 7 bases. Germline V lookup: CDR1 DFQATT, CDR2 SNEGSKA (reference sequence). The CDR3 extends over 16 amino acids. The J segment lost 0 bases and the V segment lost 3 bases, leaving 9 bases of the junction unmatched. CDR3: CSASKLAETSTDTQYF. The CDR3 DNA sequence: TGCAGTGCTAGTAAGCTAGCGGAGACGAGCACAGATACGCAGTATTTT.

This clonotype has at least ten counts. This CDR3 is CASSPWSDRGLYEQYF. DNA for the CDR3: TGTGCCAGCAGCCCCTGGTCGGACAGGGGACTCTACGAGCAGTACTTC. The chain employs TRBV3-1 and TRBJ2-7; 9 bases line up with TRBD1. Losses at the gene ends were 4 bases for V and 3 bases for J; bases not matched to a gene: 10. From germline, CDR1 is LGHDT and CDR2 YNNKEL (reference sequence). The CDR3 covers 16 residues.

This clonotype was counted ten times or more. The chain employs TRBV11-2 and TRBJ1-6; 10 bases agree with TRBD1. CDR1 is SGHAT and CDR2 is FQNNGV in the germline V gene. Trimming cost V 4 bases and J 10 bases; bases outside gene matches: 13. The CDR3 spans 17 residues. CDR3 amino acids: CASSSRTGTGDRSPLHF. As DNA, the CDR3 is TGTGCCAGCAGCTCGCGAACAGGGACAGGGGATCGATCACCCCTCCACTTT.

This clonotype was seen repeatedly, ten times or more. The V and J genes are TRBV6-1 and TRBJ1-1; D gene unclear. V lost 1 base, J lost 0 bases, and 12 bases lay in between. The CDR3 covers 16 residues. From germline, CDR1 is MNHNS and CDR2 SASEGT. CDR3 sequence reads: CASSEGGDVMNTEAFF. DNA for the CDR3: TGTGCCAGCAGTGAAGGGGGAGACGTCATGAACACTGAAGCTTTCTTT.

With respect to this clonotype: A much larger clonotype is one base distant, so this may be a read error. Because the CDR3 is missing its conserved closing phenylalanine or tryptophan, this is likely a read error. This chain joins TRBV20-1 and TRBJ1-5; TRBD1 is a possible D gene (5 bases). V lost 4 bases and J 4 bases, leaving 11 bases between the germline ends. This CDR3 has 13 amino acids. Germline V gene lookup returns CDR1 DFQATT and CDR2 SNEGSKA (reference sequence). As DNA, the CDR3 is TGCAGTGCTACCCGACAGTTGAATCAGCCCCAGCATTCT. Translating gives CSATRQLNQPQHS.

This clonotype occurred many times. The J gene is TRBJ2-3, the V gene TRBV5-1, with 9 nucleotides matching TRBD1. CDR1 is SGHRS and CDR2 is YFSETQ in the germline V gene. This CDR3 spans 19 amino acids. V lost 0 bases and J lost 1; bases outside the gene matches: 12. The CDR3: CASSLARPPGDRGTDTQYF. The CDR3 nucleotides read TGCGCCAGCAGCTTGGCCCGACCCCCTGGGGACAGGGGCACAGATACGCAGTATTTT.

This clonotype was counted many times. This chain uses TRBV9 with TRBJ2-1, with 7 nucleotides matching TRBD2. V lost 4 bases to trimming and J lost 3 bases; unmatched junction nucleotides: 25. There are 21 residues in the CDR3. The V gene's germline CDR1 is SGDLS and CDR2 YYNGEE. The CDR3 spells CASSLTWEGLWGSRGYNEQFF. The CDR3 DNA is TGTGCCAGCAGCCTCACCTGGGAGGGGTTGTGGGGCAGTAGAGGCTACAATGAGCAGTTCTTC. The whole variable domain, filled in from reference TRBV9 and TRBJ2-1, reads DSGVTQTPKHLITATGQRVTLRCSPRSGDLSVYWYQQSLDQGLQFLIQYYNGEERAKGNILERFSAQQFPDLHSELNLSSLELGDSALYFCASSLTWEGLWGSRGYNEQFFGPGTRLTVL.

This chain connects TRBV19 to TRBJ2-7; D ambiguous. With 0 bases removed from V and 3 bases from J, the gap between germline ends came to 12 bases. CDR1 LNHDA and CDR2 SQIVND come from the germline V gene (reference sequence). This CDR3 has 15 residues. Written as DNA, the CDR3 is TGTGCCAGTAGTATAGATCACAGATATGTCTACGAGCAGTACTTC. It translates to CASSIDHRYVYEQYF.